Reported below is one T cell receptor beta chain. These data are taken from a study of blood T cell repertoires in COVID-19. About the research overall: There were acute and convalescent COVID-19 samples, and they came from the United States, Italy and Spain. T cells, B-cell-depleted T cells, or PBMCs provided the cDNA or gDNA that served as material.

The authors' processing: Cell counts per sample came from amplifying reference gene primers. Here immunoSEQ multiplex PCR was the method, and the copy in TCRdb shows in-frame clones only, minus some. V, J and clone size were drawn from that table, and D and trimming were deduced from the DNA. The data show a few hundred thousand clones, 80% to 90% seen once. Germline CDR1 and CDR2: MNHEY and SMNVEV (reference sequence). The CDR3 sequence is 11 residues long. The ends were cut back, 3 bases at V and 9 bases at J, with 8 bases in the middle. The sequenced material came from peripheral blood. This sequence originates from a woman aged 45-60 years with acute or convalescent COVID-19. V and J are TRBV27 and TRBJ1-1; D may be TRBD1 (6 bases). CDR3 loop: CASSLGAKAFF. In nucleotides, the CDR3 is TGTGCCAGCAGTTTGGGGGCCAAAGCTTTCTTT.